This TCR beta chain was recovered during a study of blood T cell repertoires in COVID-19. Across the whole study: PBMCs, B-cell-depleted T cells, or T cells provided the cDNA or gDNA that made up the material.

Trimming removed 1 base from V and 6 bases from J; junction bases left unmatched: 0. CDR3 length equals 14 residues. Looked up from germline, CDR1 is SEHNR and CDR2 is FQNEAQ (reference sequence). Sequencing used immunoSEQ multiplex PCR; TCRdb keeps in-frame clones, though not all of them. The sample lists under 500,000 clones, approximately 90% occurring once. This sequence joins TRBV7-9 and TRBJ1-6; 7 bases match TRBD1. This TCR was sampled from a woman aged 25-40 years with acute or convalescent COVID-19. The source material was peripheral blood. The CDR3 DNA is TGTGCCAGCAGCTTAGAGGGGGCTAATTCACCCCTCCACTTT. Translation: CASSLEGANSPLHF.